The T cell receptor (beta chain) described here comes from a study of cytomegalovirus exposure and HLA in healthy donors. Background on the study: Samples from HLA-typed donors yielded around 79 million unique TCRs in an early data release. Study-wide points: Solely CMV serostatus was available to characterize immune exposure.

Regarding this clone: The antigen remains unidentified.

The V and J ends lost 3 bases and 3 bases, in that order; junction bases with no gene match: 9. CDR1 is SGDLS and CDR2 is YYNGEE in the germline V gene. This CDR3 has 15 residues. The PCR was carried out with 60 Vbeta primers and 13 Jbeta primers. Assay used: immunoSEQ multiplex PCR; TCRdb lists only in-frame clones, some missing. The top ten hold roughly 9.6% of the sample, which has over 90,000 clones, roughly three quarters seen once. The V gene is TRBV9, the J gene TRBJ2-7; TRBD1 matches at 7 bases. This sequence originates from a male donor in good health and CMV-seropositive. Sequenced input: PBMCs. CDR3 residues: CASSETGQTYYEQYF. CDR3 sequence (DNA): TGTGCCAGCAGCGAGACGGGACAGACTTACTACGAGCAGTACTTC.